Listed here are 19 T cell receptor beta chains from one sample, sequenced in a study of immune evolution from preneoplasia to lung adenocarcinoma. Generated by immunoSEQ multiplex PCR, the TCRdb table keeps only in-frame clones and is missing some. Of fewer than 50,000 clones in the sample, approximately 79% were seen once. The sequencing input was FFPE invasive lung adenocarcinoma tissue. The receptors were sampled from a person between 55 and 69 years old with lung adenocarcinoma.

The genes are TRBV5-3 and TRBJ1-5; no definite D call. TRBV5-3 is an ORF, with its function uncertain. The CDR3 loop spans 15 amino acids. V lost 6 bases and J 0 bases, leaving 13 bases between the germline ends. The CDR3 sequence: CARTLLQFSNQPQHF. For the CDR3, the DNA is TGTGCCAGAACTTTACTACAGTTTAGCAATCAGCCCCAGCATTTT.

The chain recombines TRBV28 with TRBJ1-2; D ambiguous. V lost 3 bases to trimming and J lost 4 bases, with 9 bases between them. Germline loops: CDR1 MDHEN, CDR2 SYDVKM. The CDR3 totals 13 residues. The CDR3 nucleotides are TGTGCCAGCAGTTTGGATTCTCTCTATGGCTACACCTTC. This gives the protein CASSLDSLYGYTF.

In nucleotides, the CDR3 is TGTGCCAGCAGCTTATCCTCTACAACTAATGAAAAACTGTTTTTT. It translates to CASSLSSTTNEKLFF. This chain uses TRBV7-9 with TRBJ1-4; D is uncertain. The germline CDR1 and CDR2 sequences are SEHNR and FQNEAQ (reference sequence). V dropped 2 bases and J dropped 0 bases, with 7 bases sitting between them. This CDR3 is built from 15 residues.

The V gene is TRBV5-1, the J gene TRBJ2-6; no definite D call. V lost 6 bases and J 2 bases, leaving 15 bases between the germline ends. The CDR3 contains 16 residues. Germline CDR1 reads SGHRS; CDR2 reads YFSETQ. DNA for the CDR3: TGCGCCAGCAAGCTTGCGAGTTGGGCTGGGGCCAACGTCCTGACTTTC. Translating gives CASKLASWAGANVLTF.

The chain has TRBV7-9 and TRBJ2-5, with 16 bases that match TRBD2. Per the germline V gene, CDR1 is SEHNR and CDR2 is FQNEAQ (reference sequence). The CDR3 consists of 16 residues. Trimming cost V 5 bases and J 4 bases; bases outside gene matches: 4. CDR3 sequence reads: CASSPGTSGRGETQYF. DNA for the CDR3: TGTGCCAGCAGCCCTGGGACTAGCGGGAGGGGAGAGACCCAGTACTTC.

The genes are TRBV7-9 and TRBJ1-2, with a weak D call TRBD1 (6 bases). CDR1 SEHNR and CDR2 FQNEAQ come from the germline V gene (reference sequence). The CDR3 extends over 15 amino acids. Trimming removed 5 bases at V and 4 bases at J, with 17 bases between. The CDR3, as DNA: TGTGCCAGCAGCAACTCCTCCGAAGGGGGCTATGGCTACACCTTC. Encoded protein: CASSNSSEGGYGYTF. Filled out from reference TRBV7-9 and TRBJ1-2, the complete variable domain reads DTGVSQNPRHKITKRGQNVTFRCDPISEHNRLYWYRQTLGQGPEFLTYFQNEAQLEKSRLLSDRFSAERPKGSFSTLEIQRTEQGDSAMYLCASSNSSEGGYGYTFGSGTRLTVV.

J is TRBJ1-2 and V is TRBV5-6, with 7 bases lining up with TRBD1. This CDR3 spans 13 amino acids. After removal of 4 bases from V and 4 bases from J, the junction contained 4 bases not matched to a gene. Per the germline V gene, CDR1 is SGHDT and CDR2 is YYEEEE. Here the CDR3 reads CASSRTGAYGYTF. CDR3 in DNA: TGTGCCAGCAGCCGGACAGGAGCCTATGGCTACACCTTC. Full variable domain (outside the CDR3, taken from reference TRBV5-6 and TRBJ1-2): DAGVTQSPTHLIKTRGQQVTLRCSPKSGHDTVSWYQQALGQGPQFIFQYYEEEERQRGNFPDRFSGHQFPNYSSELNVNALLLGDSALYLCASSRTGAYGYTFGSGTRLTVV.

The chain is built from TRBV18 and TRBJ2-6; D unclear. Germline V gene data show CDR1 as KGHSH and CDR2 as LQKENI. The CDR3 is 18 amino acids. V gave up 2 bases and J gave up 0 bases, with 14 bases separating them. CDR3 DNA: TGTGCCAGCTCACCAAGGCCTATACATCTCTCTGGGGCCAACGTCCTGACTTTC. The encoded protein is CASSPRPIHLSGANVLTF.

The chain combines TRBV18 with TRBJ2-3, with 8 nucleotides matching TRBD1. V shed 1 base and J 1 base; nucleotides not matched to a gene: 1. Germline V gives CDR1 KGHSH, CDR2 LQKENI. The CDR3 extends over 15 amino acids. CDR3 nucleotides: TGTGCCAGCTCACCACTGGGACAGGGCACAGATACGCAGTATTTT. Translating gives CASSPLGQGTDTQYF.

This rearrangement joins TRBV29-1 to TRBJ2-1; a weak D match, TRBD1 (7 bases). Per germline, CDR1 SQVTM and CDR2 ANQGSEA. The length of the CDR3 is 16 residues. Deletions cut 7 bases from V and 0 bases from J, with 19 bases between. The CDR3 coding sequence is TGCAGCGCCAGGGGGGCGGATGCCAGCTCCTACAATGAGCAGTTCTTC. This sequence encodes CSARGADASSYNEQFF.

The gene calls are TRBV28 and TRBJ2-5, with D perhaps TRBD2 (6 bases). V gave up 3 bases and J gave up 2 bases, with 19 bases separating them. In germline, CDR1 is MDHEN, CDR2 SYDVKM. The CDR3 is 17 residues long. CDR3 protein: CASSLEGRGPIQETQYF. CDR3 nucleotides: TGTGCCAGCAGTTTGGAGGGCCGGGGACCGATACAAGAGACCCAGTACTTC.

The chain employs TRBV5-1 and TRBJ1-2; D not certain. Trimming removed 4 bases from V and 8 bases from J, with 18 bases in between. This CDR3 contains 14 residues. Germline CDR1 and CDR2: SGHRS and YFSETQ. The CDR3 DNA sequence: TGCGCCAGCAGCGCCCCCGACTATTTGGGCGGCTACACCTTC. Protein: CASSAPDYLGGYTF.

The chain joins TRBV5-5 to TRBJ2-3; the match to TRBD2 covers 10 bases. In germline, CDR1 is SGHKS, CDR2 YYEKEE (reference sequence). V lost 2 bases and J lost 4; bases outside the gene matches: 10. The CDR3 has 17 residues. The CDR3 here is CASSFQASGRWADTQYF. The CDR3 DNA reads TGTGCCAGCAGCTTTCAAGCTAGCGGGAGATGGGCAGATACGCAGTATTTT.

The genes are TRBV5-1 and TRBJ1-2, with D possibly matching TRBD1 (5 bases). The germline CDR1 and CDR2 sequences are SGHRS and YFSETQ. This CDR3 is 13 amino acids long. Trimming pared 0 bases from V and 6 bases from J, leaving 9 bases between. As DNA, the CDR3 is TGCGCCAGCAGCTTGGCAGGGTGGGATGGCTACACCTTC. Translating gives CASSLAGWDGYTF.

This rearrangement joins TRBV21-1 to TRBJ2-7. TRBV21-1 is an annotated pseudogene. This CDR3 spans 16 amino acids. CDR3: CASSSSYKGSAYEQYF. In DNA form, the CDR3 reads TGTGCCAGCAGCTCTTCATATAAAGGGTCGGCCTACGAGCAGTACTTC.

V usage is TRBV18 and J usage is TRBJ2-1, with D perhaps given as TRBD1 or TRBD2 (5 bases each). The CDR3 is 13 residues long. V lost 0 bases, J lost 10 bases, and 10 bases lay in between. The germline CDR1 and CDR2 sequences are KGHSH and LQKENI. The CDR3 loop is CASSPPVGPEQFF. CDR3 DNA: TGTGCCAGCTCACCACCGGTGGGACCGGAGCAGTTCTTC.

This chain uses TRBV6-5 with TRBJ2-1; 7 bases match TRBD1. V dropped 6 bases and J dropped 8; count of bases not matched to a gene: 10. The CDR3 has 14 residues. Germline lookup yields CDR1 MNHEY and CDR2 SVGAGI. CDR3 protein: CASRQPDRAHEQFF. The CDR3 nucleotides read TGTGCCAGCAGGCAGCCCGACAGGGCCCATGAGCAGTTCTTC.

This chain connects TRBV2 to TRBJ2-5; D is possibly TRBD2 (6 bases). This CDR3 has 13 amino acids. Per germline, CDR1 SNHLY and CDR2 FYNNEI. The V and J ends lost 6 bases and 4 bases respectively, with 12 bases between them. CDR3 sequence: CASRRRAPETQYF. In nucleotides, the CDR3 is TGTGCCAGCAGGCGGAGGGCCCCAGAGACCCAGTACTTC.

The chain joins TRBV18 to TRBJ2-7, with no clear D. This CDR3 has 14 residues. CDR1 and CDR2 (germline): KGHSH, LQKENI. With 3 bases removed from V and 4 bases from J, the gap between germline ends came to 13 bases. The CDR3 DNA sequence: TGTGCCAGCTCACCGACACTAAACCCATACGAGCAGTACTTC. Translation gives CASSPTLNPYEQYF.